This T cell receptor (beta chain) came from a study of OX40 agonist ivuxolimab in advanced cancers. Study context: Patients received the agonistic anti-OX40 (CD134) antibody ivuxolimab.

Whole-study results and caveats: Several nonresponders also turned out to have low normalized T-cell clonal expansion.

Trimming shortened V by 1 base and J by 3 bases, and 10 bases separated the two germline ends. The CDR3 totals 14 residues. CDR1 is MGHRA, CDR2 YSYEKL, per germline. Using immunoSEQ multiplex PCR, the repertoire was profiled, and TCRdb retains in-frame clones only, with some absent. The table shows about 14,000 clones, with roughly 78% occurring only once. A remark on this clone: Its antigen is undetermined.

This TCR came from an adult with an advanced solid tumor such as melanoma, head and neck, liver or kidney cancer. This sequence joins TRBV4-1 and TRBJ2-7; D gene ambiguous. The sequences come from CD4+ or CD8+ T cells sorted from blood, collected in a trial of the OX40 agonist ivuxolimab. CDR3 bases: TGCGCCAGCAGCCAAGCCGTGCGGAGCTACGAGCAGTACTTC. As protein: CASSQAVRSYEQYF.